This passage covers 9 T cell receptor beta chains from one sample sequenced in a study of T-cell memory formation after mild COVID-19. TCRdb processed the 5' RACE reads anew with MiXCR; each CDR3 protein has one entry. The sample carries over 350,000 distinct CDR3 sequences, approximately 24% recorded once. The material sequenced was PBMCs or a T cell subset sorted from them (not recorded which). These receptors originate from an adult woman who had mild COVID-19 (a few samples of this study predate the infection). Cell type and time point are not known.

This clonotype came up many times. The V call is TRBV20-1, the J call TRBJ1-6, with D hard to call. The ends were cut back, 1 base at V and 9 bases at J, with 13 bases in the middle. Germline V CDR1 and CDR2: DFQATT, SNEGSKA (reference sequence). The CDR3 consists of 14 residues. As DNA, the CDR3 is TGCAGTGCTAGAGTCGGCAGTTCTTCTTCACCCCTCCACTTT. Translated: CSARVGSSSSPLHF.

The chain has TRBV7-9 and TRBJ2-4, with 13 bases aligning to TRBD2. The CDR3 is 17 amino acids. The germline V gene has CDR1 SEHNR and CDR2 FQNEAQ (reference sequence). J was trimmed by 7 bases and V by 4 bases; bases with no gene match: 10. The CDR3 DNA is TGTGCCAGCAGCTCAGGACTAGCGGGAGAAGTCTGGAACATTCAGTACTTC. It encodes CASSSGLAGEVWNIQYF.

The chain is built from TRBV19 and TRBJ2-7, with D maybe TRBD1 (5 bases). Germline V gene lookup returns CDR1 LNHDA and CDR2 SQIVND (reference sequence). V lost 1 base to trimming and J lost 3 bases, with 13 bases between them. The CDR3 contains 15 residues. The CDR3 DNA sequence: TGTGCCAGTAGTATAGTTATTGGACACAGCTACGAGCAGTACTTC. As protein: CASSIVIGHSYEQYF.

The rearrangement uses TRBV27 and TRBJ1-2; a possible D gene is TRBD1 (5 bases). The CDR3 spans 15 residues. Deletions cut 5 bases from V and 0 bases from J, with 13 bases between. The germline CDR1 and CDR2 sequences are MNHEY and SMNVEV (reference sequence). The CDR3 here is CASSPRGGANYGYTF. CDR3 in DNA: TGTGCCAGCAGTCCCCGGGGGGGGGCTAACTATGGCTACACCTTC.

The chain combines TRBV7-8 with TRBJ2-7; possibly TRBD2 for D (5 bases). Germline V gives CDR1 SGHVS, CDR2 FQNEAQ. CDR3 length: 17 amino acids. V lost 3 bases and J lost 2, with 20 bases in between. This CDR3 is CASSFAVGRTGTYEQYF. The CDR3 DNA reads as TGTGCCAGCAGCTTCGCAGTGGGCCGAACGGGGACCTACGAGCAGTACTTC.

The table lists this clonotype with a few counts. The chain has TRBV4-3 and TRBJ1-1; D unresolved. Trimming pared 4 bases from V and 2 bases from J, leaving 11 bases between. CDR1 is LGHNA, CDR2 YSLEER, per germline. The CDR3 covers 14 residues. The CDR3: CASSRVPNNTEAFF. The CDR3 DNA follows: TGCGCCAGCAGCCGTGTTCCTAACAACACTGAAGCTTTCTTT.

This clonotype appeared a few times. This chain uses TRBV5-5 with TRBJ2-3, with D uncertain. V was pared by 0 bases and J by 1 base, with 9 bases between. There are 15 residues in the CDR3. Per the germline V gene, CDR1 is SGHKS and CDR2 is YYEKEE (reference sequence). CDR3 coding DNA: TGTGCCAGCAGCTTGGTGGGAACCGGCACAGATACGCAGTATTTT. It is translated as CASSLVGTGTDTQYF. Full variable domain (outside the CDR3, taken from reference TRBV5-5 and TRBJ2-3): DAGVTQSPTHLIKTRGQQVTLRCSPISGHKSVSWYQQVLGQGPQFIFQYYEKEERGRGNFPDRFSARQFPNYSSELNVNALLLGDSALYLCASSLVGTGTDTQYFGPGTRLTVL.

Only a few counts were recorded for this clonotype. V gene TRBV6-1 combines with J gene TRBJ1-2; D remains unclear. This CDR3 has 13 amino acids. Germline V CDR1 and CDR2: MNHNS, SASEGT. Trimming removed 4 bases from V and 2 bases from J, with 8 bases in between. This CDR3 reads CASSARENYGYTF. The CDR3 DNA reads TGTGCCAGCAGTGCAAGGGAAAACTATGGCTACACCTTC.

V and J are TRBV7-6 and TRBJ2-1, with 7 bases matching TRBD1. J lost 4 bases, V lost 4 bases, and 10 bases had no gene match. CDR3 length equals 16 residues. Germline loops: CDR1 SGHVS, CDR2 FNYEAQ. Here the CDR3 reads CASSSRQGPPYNEQFF. The CDR3 bases are TGTGCCAGCAGCTCAAGACAGGGTCCTCCTTACAATGAGCAGTTCTTC.